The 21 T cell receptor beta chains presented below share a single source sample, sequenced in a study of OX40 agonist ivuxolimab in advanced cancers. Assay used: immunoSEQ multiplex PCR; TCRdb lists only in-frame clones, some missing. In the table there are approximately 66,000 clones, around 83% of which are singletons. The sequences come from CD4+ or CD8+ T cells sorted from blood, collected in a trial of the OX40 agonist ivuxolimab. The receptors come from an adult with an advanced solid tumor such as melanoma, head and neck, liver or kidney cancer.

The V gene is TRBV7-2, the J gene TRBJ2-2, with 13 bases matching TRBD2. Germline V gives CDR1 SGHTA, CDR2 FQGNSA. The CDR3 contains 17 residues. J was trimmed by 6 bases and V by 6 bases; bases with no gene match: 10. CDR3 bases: TGTGCCAGCAGATCCACCGGGACTAGCGGGATCGCCGGGGAGCTGTTTTTT. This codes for CASRSTGTSGIAGELFF.

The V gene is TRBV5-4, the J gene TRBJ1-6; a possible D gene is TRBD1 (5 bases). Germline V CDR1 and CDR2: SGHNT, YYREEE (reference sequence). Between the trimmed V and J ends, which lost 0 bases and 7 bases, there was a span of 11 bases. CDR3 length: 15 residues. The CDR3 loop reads CASSLVSGKNSPLHF. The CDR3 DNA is TGTGCCAGCAGCTTGGTGTCAGGGAAAAATTCACCCCTCCACTTT.

The CDR3 DNA reads as TGTGCCAGCAGCAACCATGGGGCACCCCAGACCCAGTACTTC. The encoded protein is CASSNHGAPQTQYF. The V call is TRBV7-6, the J call TRBJ2-5; the D gene is possibly TRBD1 (5 bases). Germline CDR1 is SGHVS and CDR2 is FNYEAQ. This CDR3 contains 14 residues. Trimming took off 5 bases at V and 6 bases at J, with 16 bases between the two ends. Complete variable domain (other parts from reference TRBV7-6 and TRBJ2-5): GAGVSQSPRYKVTKRGQDVALRCDPISGHVSLYWYRQALGQGPEFLTYFNYEAQQDKSGLPNDRFSAERPEGSISTLTIQRTEQRDSAMYRCASSNHGAPQTQYFGPGTRLLVL.

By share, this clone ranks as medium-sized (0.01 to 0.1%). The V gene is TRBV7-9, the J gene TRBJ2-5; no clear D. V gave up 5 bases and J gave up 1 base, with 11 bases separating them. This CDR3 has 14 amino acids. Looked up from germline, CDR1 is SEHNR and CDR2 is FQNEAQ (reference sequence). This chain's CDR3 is CASSPSRTQETQYF. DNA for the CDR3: TGTGCCAGCAGCCCTTCTAGAACCCAAGAGACCCAGTACTTC. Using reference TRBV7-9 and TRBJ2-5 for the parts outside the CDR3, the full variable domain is DTGVSQNPRHKITKRGQNVTFRCDPISEHNRLYWYRQTLGQGPEFLTYFQNEAQLEKSRLLSDRFSAERPKGSFSTLEIQRTEQGDSAMYLCASSPSRTQETQYFGPGTRLLVL.

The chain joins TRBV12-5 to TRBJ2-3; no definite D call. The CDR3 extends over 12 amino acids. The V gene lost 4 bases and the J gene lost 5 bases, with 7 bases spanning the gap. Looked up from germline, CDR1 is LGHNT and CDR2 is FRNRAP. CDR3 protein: CASGYWGDTQYF. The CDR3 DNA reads TGTGCTAGTGGTTATTGGGGAGATACGCAGTATTTT.

The CDR3: CASSLAPGGNQPQHF. CDR3 nucleotides: TGTGCCAGCAGCTTAGCCCCCGGGGGCAATCAGCCCCAGCATTTT. The chain employs TRBV7-6 and TRBJ1-5; no reliable D call. Germline V CDR1 and CDR2: SGHVS, FNYEAQ. This CDR3 is 15 amino acids long. The V gene lost 0 bases and the J gene lost 2 bases, with 8 bases spanning the gap.

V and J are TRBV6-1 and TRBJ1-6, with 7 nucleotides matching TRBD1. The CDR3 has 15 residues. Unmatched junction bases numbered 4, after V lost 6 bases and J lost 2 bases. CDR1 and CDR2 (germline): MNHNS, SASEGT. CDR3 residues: CASRAGTAYNSPLHF. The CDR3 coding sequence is TGTGCCAGCAGGGCCGGGACAGCCTATAATTCACCCCTCCACTTT.

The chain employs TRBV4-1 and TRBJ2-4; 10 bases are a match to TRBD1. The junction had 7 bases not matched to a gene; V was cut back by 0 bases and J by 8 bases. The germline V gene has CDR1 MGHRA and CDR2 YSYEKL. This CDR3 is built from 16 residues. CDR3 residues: CASSQDRGQGNDIQYF. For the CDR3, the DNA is TGCGCCAGCAGCCAAGATAGGGGACAGGGGAACGACATTCAGTACTTC.

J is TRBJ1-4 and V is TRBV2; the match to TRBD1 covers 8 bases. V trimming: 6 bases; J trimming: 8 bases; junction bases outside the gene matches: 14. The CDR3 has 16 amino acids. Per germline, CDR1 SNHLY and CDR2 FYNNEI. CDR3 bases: TGTGCCAGCAGCGCCCTGGGGCAGGGGGCGAGCGAAAAACTGTTTTTT. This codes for CASSALGQGASEKLFF.

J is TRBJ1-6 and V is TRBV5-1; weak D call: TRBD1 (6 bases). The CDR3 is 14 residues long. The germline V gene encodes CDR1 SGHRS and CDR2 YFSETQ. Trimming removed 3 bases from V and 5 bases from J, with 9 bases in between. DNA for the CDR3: TGCGCCAGCAGCTCGCAGGGGAATAATTCACCCCTCCACTTT. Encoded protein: CASSSQGNNSPLHF. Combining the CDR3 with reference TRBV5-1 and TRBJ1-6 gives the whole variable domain KAGVTQTPRYLIKTRGQQVTLSCSPISGHRSVSWYQQTPGQGLQFLFEYFSETQRNKGNFPGRFSGRQFSNSRSEMNVSTLELGDSALYLCASSSQGNNSPLHFGNGTRLTVT.

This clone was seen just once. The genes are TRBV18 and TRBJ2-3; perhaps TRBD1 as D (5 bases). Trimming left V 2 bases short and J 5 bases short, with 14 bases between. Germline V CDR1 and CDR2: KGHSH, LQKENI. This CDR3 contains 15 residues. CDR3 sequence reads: CASSPVQGSLDTQYF. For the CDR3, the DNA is TGTGCCAGCTCACCAGTTCAGGGTAGCCTAGATACGCAGTATTTT. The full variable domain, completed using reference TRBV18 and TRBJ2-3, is NAGVMQNPRHLVRRRGQEARLRCSPMKGHSHVYWYRQLPEEGLKFMVYLQKENIIDESGMPKERFSAEFPKEGPSILRIQQVVRGDSAAYFCASSPVQGSLDTQYFGPGTRLTVL.

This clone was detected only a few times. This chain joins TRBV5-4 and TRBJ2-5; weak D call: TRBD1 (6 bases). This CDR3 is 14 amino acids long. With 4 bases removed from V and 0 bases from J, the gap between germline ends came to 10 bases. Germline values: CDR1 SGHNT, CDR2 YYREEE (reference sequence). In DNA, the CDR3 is TGTGCCAGCAGCACCGGACAGTACCAAGAGACCCAGTACTTC. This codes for CASSTGQYQETQYF.

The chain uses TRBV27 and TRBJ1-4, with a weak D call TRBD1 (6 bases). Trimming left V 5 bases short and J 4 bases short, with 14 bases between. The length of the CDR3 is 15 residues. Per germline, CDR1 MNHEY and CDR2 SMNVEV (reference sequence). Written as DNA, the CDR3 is TGTGCCAGCAGTCGAGGGGGGGGAGATAATGAAAAACTGTTTTTT. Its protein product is CASSRGGGDNEKLFF.

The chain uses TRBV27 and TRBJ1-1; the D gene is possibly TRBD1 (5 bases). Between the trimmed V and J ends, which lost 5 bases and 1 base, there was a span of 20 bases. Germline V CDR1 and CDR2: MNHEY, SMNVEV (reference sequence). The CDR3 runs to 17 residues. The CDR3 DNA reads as TGTGCCAGCAGTCCCCTATGGACTGCGGGACGGAACACTGAAGCTTTCTTT. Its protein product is CASSPLWTAGRNTEAFF.

This chain's CDR3 is CASSSYRGPRLAEAFF. DNA for the CDR3: TGTGCCAGCAGCTCGTACAGGGGCCCCCGTTTAGCTGAAGCTTTCTTT. V gene TRBV7-6 combines with J gene TRBJ1-1; TRBD1 matches 7 bases. CDR1 SGHVS and CDR2 FNYEAQ come from the germline V gene. J lost 6 bases, V lost 4 bases, and 14 bases had no gene match. CDR3 length: 16 amino acids.

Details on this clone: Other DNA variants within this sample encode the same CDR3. The CDR3 sequence is CASSLGHPGYGYTF. CDR3 DNA sequence: TGCGCCAGCAGCTTGGGACACCCGGGCTATGGCTACACCTTC. This chain uses TRBV5-1 with TRBJ1-2; no reliable D call. Germline V lookup: CDR1 SGHRS, CDR2 YFSETQ. The CDR3 is 14 residues long. The ends were cut back, 0 bases at V and 4 bases at J, with 10 bases in the middle.

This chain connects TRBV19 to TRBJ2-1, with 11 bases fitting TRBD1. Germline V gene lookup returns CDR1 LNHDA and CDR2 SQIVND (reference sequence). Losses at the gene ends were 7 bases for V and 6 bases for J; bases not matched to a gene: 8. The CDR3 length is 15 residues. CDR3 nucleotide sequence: TGTGCCAGTACCACAGGCGGGACAGGGGGCAATGAGCAGTTCTTC. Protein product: CASTTGGTGGNEQFF.

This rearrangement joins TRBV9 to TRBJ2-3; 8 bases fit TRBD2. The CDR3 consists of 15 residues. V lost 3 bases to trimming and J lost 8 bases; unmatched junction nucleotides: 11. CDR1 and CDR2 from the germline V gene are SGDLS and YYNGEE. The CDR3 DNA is TGTGCCAGCAGCGCCGCCCCCGGCCGGGGGGGTACGCAGTATTTT. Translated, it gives CASSAAPGRGGTQYF.

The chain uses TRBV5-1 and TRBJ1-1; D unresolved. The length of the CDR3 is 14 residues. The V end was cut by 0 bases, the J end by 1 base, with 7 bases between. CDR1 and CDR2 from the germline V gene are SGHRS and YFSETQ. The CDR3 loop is CASSLGTRNTEAFF. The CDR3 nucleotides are TGCGCCAGCAGCTTGGGGACGAGGAACACTGAAGCTTTCTTT.

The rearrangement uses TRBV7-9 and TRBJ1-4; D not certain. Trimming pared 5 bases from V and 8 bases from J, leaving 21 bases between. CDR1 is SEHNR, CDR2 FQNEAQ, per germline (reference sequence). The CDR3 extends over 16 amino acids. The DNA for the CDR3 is TGTGCCAGCAGCCCCCCCTCCAGGCACGGCGGGGAAAAACTGTTTTTT. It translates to CASSPPSRHGGEKLFF.

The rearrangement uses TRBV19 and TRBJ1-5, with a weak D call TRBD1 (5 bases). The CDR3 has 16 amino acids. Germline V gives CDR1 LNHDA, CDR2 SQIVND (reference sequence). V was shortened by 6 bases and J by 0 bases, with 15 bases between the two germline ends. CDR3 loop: CASSPWGEYSNQPQHF. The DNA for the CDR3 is TGTGCCAGTAGCCCCTGGGGGGAGTATAGCAATCAGCCCCAGCATTTT. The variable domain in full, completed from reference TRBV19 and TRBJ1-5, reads DGGITQSPKYLFRKEGQNVTLSCEQNLNHDAMYWYRQDPGQGLRLIYYSQIVNDFQKGDIAEGYSVSREKKESFPLTVTSAQKNPTAFYLCASSPWGEYSNQPQHFGDGTRLSIL.